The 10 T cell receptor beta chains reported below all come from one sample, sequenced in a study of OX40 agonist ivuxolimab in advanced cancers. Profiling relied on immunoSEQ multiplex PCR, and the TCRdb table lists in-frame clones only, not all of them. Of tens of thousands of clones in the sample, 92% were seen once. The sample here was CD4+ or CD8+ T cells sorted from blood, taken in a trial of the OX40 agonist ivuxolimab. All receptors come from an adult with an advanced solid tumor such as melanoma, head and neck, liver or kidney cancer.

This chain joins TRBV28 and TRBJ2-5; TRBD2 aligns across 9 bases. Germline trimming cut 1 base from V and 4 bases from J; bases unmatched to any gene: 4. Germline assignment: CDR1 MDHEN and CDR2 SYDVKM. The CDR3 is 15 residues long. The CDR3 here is CASSLSLAGIETQYF. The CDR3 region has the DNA TGTGCCAGCAGTTTATCCCTAGCGGGGATAGAGACCCAGTACTTC.

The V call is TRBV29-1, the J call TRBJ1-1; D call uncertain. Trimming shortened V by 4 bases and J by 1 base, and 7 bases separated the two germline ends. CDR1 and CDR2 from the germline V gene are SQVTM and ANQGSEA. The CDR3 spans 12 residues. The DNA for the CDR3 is TGCAGCGTTGCCCACGGGAACACTGAAGCTTTCTTT. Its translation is CSVAHGNTEAFF.

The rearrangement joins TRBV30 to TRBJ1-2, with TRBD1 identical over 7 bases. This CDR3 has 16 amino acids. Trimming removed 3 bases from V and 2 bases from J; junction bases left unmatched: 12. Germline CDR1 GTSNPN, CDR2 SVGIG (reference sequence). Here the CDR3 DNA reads TGTGCCTGGAGGGGGGCTTCGACAGGGCCCAACTATGGCTACACCTTC. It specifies CAWRGASTGPNYGYTF. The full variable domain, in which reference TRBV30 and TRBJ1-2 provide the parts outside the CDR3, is SQTIHQWPATLVQPVGSPLSLECTVEGTSNPNLYWYRQAAGRGLQLLFYSVGIGQISSEVPQNLSASRPQDRQFILSSKKLLLSDSGFYLCAWRGASTGPNYGYTFGSGTRLTVV.

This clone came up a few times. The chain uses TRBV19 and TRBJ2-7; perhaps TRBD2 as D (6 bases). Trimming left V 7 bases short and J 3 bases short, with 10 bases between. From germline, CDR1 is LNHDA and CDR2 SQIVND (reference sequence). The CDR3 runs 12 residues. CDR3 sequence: CASMASDYEQYF. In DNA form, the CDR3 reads TGTGCCAGTATGGCTAGCGACTACGAGCAGTACTTC.

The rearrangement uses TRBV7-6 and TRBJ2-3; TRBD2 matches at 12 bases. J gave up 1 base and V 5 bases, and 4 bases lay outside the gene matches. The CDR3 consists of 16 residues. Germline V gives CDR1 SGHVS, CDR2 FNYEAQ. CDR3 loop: CASSPRLAGGTDTQYF. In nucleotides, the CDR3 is TGTGCCAGCAGCCCCAGACTAGCGGGAGGCACAGATACGCAGTATTTT.

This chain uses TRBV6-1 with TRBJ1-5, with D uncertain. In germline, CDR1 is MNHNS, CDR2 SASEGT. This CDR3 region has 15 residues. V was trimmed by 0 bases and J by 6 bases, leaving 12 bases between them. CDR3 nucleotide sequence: TGTGCCAGCAGTGAAGCGCGAGGAGGTGGTCAGCCCCAGCATTTT. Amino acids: CASSEARGGGQPQHF.

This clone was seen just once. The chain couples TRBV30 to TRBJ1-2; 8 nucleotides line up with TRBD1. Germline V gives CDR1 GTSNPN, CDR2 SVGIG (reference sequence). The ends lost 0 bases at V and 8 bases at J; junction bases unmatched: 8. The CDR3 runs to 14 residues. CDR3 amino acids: CAWSVGQGAWGYTF. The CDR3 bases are TGTGCCTGGAGTGTCGGGCAGGGGGCATGGGGCTACACCTTC.

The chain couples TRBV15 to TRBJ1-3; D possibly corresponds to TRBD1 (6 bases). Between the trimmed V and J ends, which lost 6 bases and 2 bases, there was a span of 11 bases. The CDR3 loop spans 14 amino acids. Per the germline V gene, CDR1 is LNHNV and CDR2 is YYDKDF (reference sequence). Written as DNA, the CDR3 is TGTGCCACCAGGGAGACAGGTACTGGAAACACCATATATTTT. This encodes CATRETGTGNTIYF.

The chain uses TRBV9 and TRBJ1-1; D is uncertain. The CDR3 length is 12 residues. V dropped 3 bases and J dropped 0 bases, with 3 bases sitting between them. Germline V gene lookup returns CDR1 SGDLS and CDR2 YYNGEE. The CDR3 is CASSDLNTEAFF. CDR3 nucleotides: TGTGCCAGCAGCGATTTGAACACTGAAGCTTTCTTT.

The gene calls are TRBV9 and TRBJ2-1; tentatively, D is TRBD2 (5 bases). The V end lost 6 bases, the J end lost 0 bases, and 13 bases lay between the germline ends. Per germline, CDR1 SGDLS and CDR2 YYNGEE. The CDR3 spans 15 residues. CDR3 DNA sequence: TGTGCCAGCACCCCACTAGGGAGCTCCTACAATGAGCAGTTCTTC. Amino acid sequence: CASTPLGSSYNEQFF.